Each of the 28 T cell receptor beta chains below was sequenced from the same sample in a study of CD8 T cells in ankylosing spondylitis. Using its own MiXCR run on the 5' RACE reads, TCRdb lists one record per CDR3 protein. The sample lists tens of thousands of distinct CDR3 sequences, around 6.7% occurring once. Material: blood, either unsorted or a sorted T cell fraction (not recorded which). Every receptor here comes from a male donor with ankylosing spondylitis or in good health (not recorded which).

This clonotype was detected only a few times. The gene calls are TRBV7-2 and TRBJ1-1; D not certain. Germline V gene sequence: CDR1 SGHTA, CDR2 FQGNSA. The CDR3 is 13 amino acids. Trimming stripped 3 bases from V and 4 bases from J, with 9 bases between. CDR3 DNA sequence: TGTGCCAGCAGCTTTAGAGACACCACTGAAGCTTTCTTT. Translation: CASSFRDTTEAFF.

This clonotype was seen a few times. This chain connects TRBV2 to TRBJ2-5, with a weak D call TRBD2 (6 bases). Trimming cost V 8 bases and J 2 bases, with 21 bases left between them. The CDR3 extends over 16 amino acids. Germline V gives CDR1 SNHLY, CDR2 FYNNEI. The DNA of the CDR3 is TGTGCCAGCTCCGGGACCGGGACTCCCAAACAAGAGACCCAGTACTTC. Protein product: CASSGTGTPKQETQYF.

In its sample, this clonotype was seen many times. The V call is TRBV24-1, the J call TRBJ2-3; tentative D call: TRBD2 (6 bases). V lost 12 bases and J 2 bases, leaving 14 bases between the germline ends. The CDR3 is 13 amino acids. Germline V lookup: CDR1 KGHDR, CDR2 SFDVKD. Written as DNA, the CDR3 is TGTGCCCTGGGCGGGACCAACACAGATACGCAGTATTTT. Translating it yields CALGGTNTDTQYF.

Ten or more counts support this clonotype. The CDR3 DNA follows: TGTGCCAGTCTTCCAGACAAGAACACTGAAGCTTTCTTT. This sequence encodes CASLPDKNTEAFF. The chain recombines TRBV25-1 with TRBJ1-1, with no clear D. Looked up from germline, CDR1 is MGHDK and CDR2 is SYGVNS. V was shortened by 9 bases and J by 1 base, with 12 bases between the two germline ends. The CDR3 extends over 13 amino acids.

The chain uses TRBV7-3 and TRBJ1-2, with D unclear. The CDR3 sequence is 14 residues long. Per germline, CDR1 SGHTA and CDR2 FQGTGA. V gave up 1 base and J gave up 6 bases, with 12 bases separating them. The CDR3 bases are TGTGCCAGCAGCTTAAGTCTGCCGAGGAATGGCTACACCTTC. This translates into CASSLSLPRNGYTF.

This clonotype was detected ten times or more. V usage is TRBV5-1 and J usage is TRBJ2-5; D remains unclear. Germline-derived CDR1 and CDR2 are SGHRS and YFSETQ. CDR3 length equals 15 residues. Trimming shortened V by 2 bases and J by 3 bases, and 14 bases separated the two germline ends. CDR3 DNA: TGCGCCAGCAGCTTCCAAGACCCCGGCGAAGAGACCCAGTACTTC. Translation gives CASSFQDPGEETQYF. The full variable domain, in which reference TRBV5-1 and TRBJ2-5 provide the parts outside the CDR3, is KAGVTQTPRYLIKTRGQQVTLSCSPISGHRSVSWYQQTPGQGLQFLFEYFSETQRNKGNFPGRFSGRQFSNSRSEMNVSTLELGDSALYLCASSFQDPGEETQYFGPGTRLLVL.

This clonotype was observed a handful of times. This chain uses TRBV2 with TRBJ1-1; D possibly corresponds to TRBD1 (5 bases). Germline V gene lookup returns CDR1 SNHLY and CDR2 FYNNEI. The CDR3 runs to 14 residues. V shed 4 bases and J shed 8 bases, with 17 bases lying between them. The DNA of the CDR3 is TGTGCCAGCAGTGTCGGGCAGGGATCCGTAGAAGCTTTCTTT. Amino acid sequence: CASSVGQGSVEAFF. Full variable domain (rest looked up from reference TRBV2 and TRBJ1-1): EPEVTQTPSHQVTQMGQEVILRCVPISNHLYFYWYRQILGQKVEFLVSFYNNEISEKSEIFDDQFSVERPDGSNFTLKIRSTKLEDSAMYFCASSVGQGSVEAFFGQGTRLTVV.

This clonotype was seen repeatedly, ten times or more. The chain couples TRBV10-3 to TRBJ1-2; D not resolved. This CDR3 has 13 amino acids. Germline values: CDR1 ENHRY, CDR2 SYGVKD. The V and J ends lost 2 bases and 2 bases respectively, with 6 bases between them. The CDR3 nucleotides are TGTGCCATCAGTGAGGGTGAAAACTATGGCTACACCTTC. This translates into CAISEGENYGYTF.

This clonotype was observed many times. The CDR3 DNA sequence: TGCAGCGTTGGGACGGGAGTCGGCGATGAGCAGTTCTTC. This sequence encodes CSVGTGVGDEQFF. This chain uses TRBV29-1 with TRBJ2-1; the D gene is possibly TRBD2 (6 bases). This CDR3 spans 13 amino acids. Germline V gene data show CDR1 as SQVTM and CDR2 as ANQGSEA. Trimming pared 4 bases from V and 8 bases from J, leaving 15 bases between.

This clonotype was observed many times. V usage is TRBV28 and J usage is TRBJ2-3; the match to TRBD1 covers 9 bases. This CDR3 is built from 17 residues. Trimming removed 7 bases from V and 6 bases from J; junction bases left unmatched: 17. CDR1 and CDR2 (germline): MDHEN, SYDVKM. In nucleotides, the CDR3 is TGTGCCAGCATCCCCTCAGGTGGGGGACAGGGTATGGATACGCAGTATTTT. Translation gives CASIPSGGGQGMDTQYF.

This clonotype occurred many times. This chain links TRBV28 with TRBJ1-6, with TRBD1 identical over 7 bases. Germline V gene lookup returns CDR1 MDHEN and CDR2 SYDVKM. V lost 2 bases to trimming and J lost 8 bases; unmatched junction nucleotides: 9. The CDR3 has 16 residues. The CDR3 DNA reads as TGTGCCAGCAGTTTAATGAAGGGGGCGGGGGATTCACCCCTCCACTTT. It codes for CASSLMKGAGDSPLHF.

This clonotype was observed many times. The V call is TRBV20-1, the J call TRBJ2-1, with D tentatively TRBD2 (6 bases). The CDR3 is made up of 14 amino acids. V gave up 4 bases and J gave up 0 bases, with 10 bases separating them. Germline lookup yields CDR1 DFQATT and CDR2 SNEGSKA (reference sequence). CDR3 nucleotides: TGCAGTGCTATTAGCGGTAGCTCCTACAATGAGCAGTTCTTC. Translation gives CSAISGSSYNEQFF.

This clonotype showed up many times. This sequence joins TRBV6-1 and TRBJ2-5; D unclear. The CDR3 sequence is 15 residues long. Germline CDR1 is MNHNS and CDR2 is SASEGT. Trimming left V 3 bases short and J 0 bases short, with 11 bases between. CDR3 nucleotide sequence: TGTGCCAGCAGTGAGGTAGATTTGTACCAAGAGACCCAGTACTTC. This sequence encodes CASSEVDLYQETQYF.

This clonotype was seen repeatedly, ten times or more. The chain links TRBV11-2 to TRBJ2-7, with D hard to call. V was trimmed by 5 bases and J by 0 bases, leaving 5 bases between them. The CDR3 covers 12 residues. Per the germline V gene, CDR1 is SGHAT and CDR2 is FQNNGV. CDR3 DNA sequence: TGTGCCAGCAGCCAAAGCTCCTACGAGCAGTACTTC. Translating it yields CASSQSSYEQYF.

This clonotype came up many times. The rearrangement uses TRBV6-5 and TRBJ2-3, with a weak D call TRBD1 (5 bases). V lost 0 bases to trimming and J lost 10 bases, with 11 bases between them. The CDR3 totals 13 residues. CDR1 and CDR2 from the germline V gene are MNHEY and SVGAGI. CDR3 coding DNA: TGTGCCAGCAGTTACTCGAAGGGGCCTGCGCAGTATTTT. This codes for CASSYSKGPAQYF.

This clonotype was detected a few times. The chain employs TRBV5-4 and TRBJ1-3; a weak D match, TRBD1 (6 bases). From germline, CDR1 is SGHNT and CDR2 YYREEE (reference sequence). CDR3 size: 15 residues. Trimming cost V 4 bases and J 2 bases, with 13 bases left between them. CDR3 sequence (DNA): TGTGCCAGCAGCGCCGGAACAGGGACTGGAAACACCATATATTTT. Translated: CASSAGTGTGNTIYF.

This clonotype occurred a few times. CDR3 protein: CASKLAGGETQYF. The CDR3 DNA sequence: TGTGCCAGCAAATTGGCGGGAGGAGAGACCCAGTACTTC. V gene TRBV7-9 combines with J gene TRBJ2-5; TRBD2 matches 8 bases. CDR3 length equals 13 residues. J lost 4 bases, V lost 7 bases, and 5 bases had no gene match. The germline V gene encodes CDR1 SEHNR and CDR2 FQNEAQ (reference sequence).

The chain joins TRBV6-5 to TRBJ2-7; the D gene is possibly TRBD1 (5 bases). Germline V lookup: CDR1 MNHEY, CDR2 SVGAGI. Trimming pared 0 bases from V and 1 base from J, leaving 7 bases between. This CDR3 comprises 14 residues. The CDR3 reads CASSYSQGSYEQYF. CDR3 coding DNA: TGTGCCAGCAGTTACTCCCAGGGTTCCTACGAGCAGTACTTC.

On this clonotype: Because the CDR3's place on the DNA is in doubt, the DNA is left out and the CDR3 is given as listed by TCRdb. This rearrangement joins TRBV23-1 to TRBJ2-2; the tabulated D call, TRBD2, remains unverified against the DNA. TRBV23-1 has ORF status, its function being uncertain. The CDR3 is 15 residues long, counting both termini. Here the CDR3 reads CASSLRTGTPGSCFF.

By proportion, this clonotype is medium-sized. The J gene is TRBJ2-3, the V gene TRBV7-8, with D perhaps TRBD1 (6 bases). CDR3 length: 17 amino acids. Germline loops: CDR1 SGHVS, CDR2 FQNEAQ. V shed 1 base and J shed 0 bases, with 14 bases lying between them. CDR3 in DNA: TGTGCCAGCAGCTTAGGTGGGCTGGGGGCAAGCACAGATACGCAGTATTTT. Encoded protein: CASSLGGLGASTDTQYF.

There are many counts of this clonotype. V and J are TRBV5-1 and TRBJ1-1; D call uncertain. Trimming removed 0 bases at V and 4 bases at J, with 10 bases between. The CDR3 consists of 14 residues. CDR1 is SGHRS and CDR2 is YFSETQ in the germline V gene. The CDR3 protein is CASSLALGSTEAFF. In nucleotides, the CDR3 is TGCGCCAGCAGCTTGGCCCTGGGGAGCACTGAAGCTTTCTTT.

This clonotype was seen at least ten times. The chain couples TRBV7-8 to TRBJ2-1, with 8 bases lining up with TRBD2. This CDR3 has 18 amino acids. Germline CDR1 SGHVS, CDR2 FQNEAQ. V gave up 5 bases and J gave up 1 base; unmatched junction bases: 13. In DNA, the CDR3 is TGTGCCAGCAGCCCGCGGGGACTAGGAGGCGAATCCTACAATGAGCAGTTCTTC. Translated: CASSPRGLGGESYNEQFF. Filled out from reference TRBV7-8 and TRBJ2-1, the complete variable domain reads GAGVSQSPRYKVAKRGQDVALRCDPISGHVSLFWYQQALGQGPEFLTYFQNEAQLDKSGLPSDRFFAERPEGSVSTLKIQRTQQEDSAVYLCASSPRGLGGESYNEQFFGPGTRLTVL.

Ten or more counts support this clonotype. J is TRBJ1-6 and V is TRBV5-5; no clear D. The germline V gene encodes CDR1 SGHKS and CDR2 YYEKEE (reference sequence). Trimming took 3 bases from V and 7 from J, leaving 17 bases between them. This CDR3 is built from 16 residues. CDR3 sequence (DNA): TGTGCCAGCAGCTGGGCGCTGGCGGTCAGGAATTCACCCCTCCACTTT. This translates into CASSWALAVRNSPLHF.

This clonotype came up many times. The chain joins TRBV7-2 to TRBJ1-1; D perhaps matches TRBD1 (5 bases). Germline-derived CDR1 and CDR2 are SGHTA and FQGNSA. Deletions cut 7 bases from V and 4 bases from J, with 13 bases between. The CDR3 covers 13 residues. In DNA, the CDR3 is TGTGCCAGCACCACCCCGACAGTCACTGAAGCTTTCTTT. Protein product: CASTTPTVTEAFF.

Ten or more counts support this clonotype. The V gene is TRBV5-5, the J gene TRBJ1-5, with no clear D. CDR1 is SGHKS and CDR2 is YYEKEE in the germline V gene (reference sequence). Trimming pared 3 bases from V and 4 bases from J, leaving 11 bases between. This CDR3 comprises 14 residues. CDR3: CASSWQAVNQPQHF. The CDR3 DNA sequence: TGTGCCAGCAGCTGGCAGGCAGTAAATCAGCCCCAGCATTTT.

This clonotype is classed as medium-sized. The chain carries TRBV29-1 and TRBJ2-3; TRBD1 matches 7 bases. The CDR3 totals 15 residues. Germline CDR1 reads SQVTM; CDR2 reads ANQGSEA. The junction had 12 bases not matched to a gene; V was cut back by 7 bases and J by 2 bases. The CDR3 loop reads CSGFTGTVSTDTQYF. In DNA form, the CDR3 reads TGCAGCGGGTTCACCGGGACAGTGTCCACAGATACGCAGTATTTT.

This clonotype was seen a handful of times. This chain connects TRBV7-1 to TRBJ2-5, with no clear D. TRBV7-1 is an ORF for which the function is uncertain. This CDR3 contains 16 residues. V was pared by 3 bases and J by 0 bases, with 14 bases between. The CDR3 DNA is TGTGCCAGCAGCTCCGGGCTCGTTTGCTACCAAGAGACCCAGTACTTC. This sequence encodes CASSSGLVCYQETQYF.

This clonotype turned up a few times. The V call is TRBV7-9, the J call TRBJ2-5; a weak D match, TRBD2 (6 bases). Trimming took 7 bases from V and 2 from J, leaving 14 bases between them. From germline, CDR1 is SEHNR and CDR2 FQNEAQ (reference sequence). The CDR3 loop spans 14 amino acids. CDR3 DNA: TGTGCCAGCACCCCGGGACTGGATCAAGAGACCCAGTACTTC. Residues: CASTPGLDQETQYF.